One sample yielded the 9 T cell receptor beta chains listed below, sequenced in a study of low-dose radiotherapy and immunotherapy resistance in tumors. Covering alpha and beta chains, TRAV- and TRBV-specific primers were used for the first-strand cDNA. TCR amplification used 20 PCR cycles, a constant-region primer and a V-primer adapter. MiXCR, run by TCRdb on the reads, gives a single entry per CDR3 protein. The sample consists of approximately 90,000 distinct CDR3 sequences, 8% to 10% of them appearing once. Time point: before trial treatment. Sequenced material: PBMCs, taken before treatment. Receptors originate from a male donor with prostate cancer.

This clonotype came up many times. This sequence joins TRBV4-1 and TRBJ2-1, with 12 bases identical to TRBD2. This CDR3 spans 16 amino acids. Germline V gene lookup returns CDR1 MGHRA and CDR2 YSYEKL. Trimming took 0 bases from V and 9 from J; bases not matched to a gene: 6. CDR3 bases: TGCGCCAGCAGCCAAGATTGGCCTAGCGGGAGGGTTGAGCAGTTCTTC. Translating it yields CASSQDWPSGRVEQFF.

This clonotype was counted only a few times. CDR3 coding DNA: TGTGCCAGCAGTGTGGGACGTCGGGACACTGAAGCTTTCTTT. Residues: CASSVGRRDTEAFF. The rearrangement links TRBV6-8 to TRBJ1-1; TRBD1 might be the D (5 bases). V was cut by 5 bases and J by 3 bases, with 13 bases left in between. The CDR3 has 14 amino acids. CDR1 is MNHGY and CDR2 is SAAAGT in the germline V gene.

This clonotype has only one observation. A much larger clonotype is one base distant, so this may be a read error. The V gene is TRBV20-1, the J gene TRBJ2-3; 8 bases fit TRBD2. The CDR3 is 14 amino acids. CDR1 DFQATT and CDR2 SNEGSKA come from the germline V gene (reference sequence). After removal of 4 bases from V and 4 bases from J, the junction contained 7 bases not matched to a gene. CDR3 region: CSAMGLGDPDTQYF. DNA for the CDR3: TGCAGTGCTATGGGACTAGGAGACCCAGATACGCAGTATTTT.

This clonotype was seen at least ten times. CDR3 loop: CASRSGGGWATGELFF. The CDR3 DNA reads TGTGCCAGCCGCTCAGGAGGTGGGTGGGCCACCGGGGAGCTGTTTTTT. The chain has TRBV5-4 and TRBJ2-2; maybe TRBD2 (5 bases). Deletions cut 7 bases from V and 4 bases from J, with 20 bases between. Looked up from germline, CDR1 is SGHNT and CDR2 is YYREEE (reference sequence). The CDR3 runs 16 residues.

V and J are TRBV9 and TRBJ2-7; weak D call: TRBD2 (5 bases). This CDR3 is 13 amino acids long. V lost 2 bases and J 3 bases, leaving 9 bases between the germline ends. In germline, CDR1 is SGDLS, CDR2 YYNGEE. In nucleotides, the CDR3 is TGTGCCAGCAGCGTCGGAGGTCTCTACGAGCAGTACTTC. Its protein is CASSVGGLYEQYF.

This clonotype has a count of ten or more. The CDR3 DNA reads as TGTGCCAGCAGCTTACAGGGATTGGGCGAGCAGTACTTC. Translation: CASSLQGLGEQYF. V usage is TRBV11-2 and J usage is TRBJ2-7, with a possible D match to TRBD1 (5 bases). The CDR3 has 13 amino acids. Germline V gene lookup returns CDR1 SGHAT and CDR2 FQNNGV. The V gene lost 2 bases and the J gene lost 6 bases, with 11 bases spanning the gap. The full variable domain, completed using reference TRBV11-2 and TRBJ2-7, is EAGVAQSPRYKIIEKRQSVAFWCNPISGHATLYWYQQILGQGPKLLIQFQNNGVVDDSQLPKDRFSAERLKGVDSTLKIQPAKLEDSAVYLCASSLQGLGEQYFGPGTRLTVT.

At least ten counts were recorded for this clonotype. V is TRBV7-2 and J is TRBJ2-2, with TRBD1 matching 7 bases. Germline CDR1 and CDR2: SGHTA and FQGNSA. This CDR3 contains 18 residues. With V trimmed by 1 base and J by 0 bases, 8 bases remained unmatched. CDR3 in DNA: TGTGCCAGCAGCTTAGGTGTAGGGGGCACCGCGAACACCGGGGAGCTGTTTTTT. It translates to CASSLGVGGTANTGELFF.

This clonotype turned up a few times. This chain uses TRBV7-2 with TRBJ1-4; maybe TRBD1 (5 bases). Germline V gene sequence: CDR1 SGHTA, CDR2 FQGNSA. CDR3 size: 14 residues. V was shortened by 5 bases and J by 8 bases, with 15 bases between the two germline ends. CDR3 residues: CASSPRPRDEKLFF. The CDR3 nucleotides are TGTGCCAGCAGCCCCCGTCCCAGGGACGAAAAACTGTTTTTT.

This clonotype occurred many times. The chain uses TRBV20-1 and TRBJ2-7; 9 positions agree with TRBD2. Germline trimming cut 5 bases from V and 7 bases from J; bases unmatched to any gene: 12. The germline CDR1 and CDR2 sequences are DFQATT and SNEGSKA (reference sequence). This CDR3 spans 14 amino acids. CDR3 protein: CSAPGLATPEEQYF. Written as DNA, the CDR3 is TGCAGTGCTCCGGGACTAGCCACCCCCGAGGAGCAGTACTTC.